This T cell receptor (beta chain) was captured by sequencing in a study of T-cell memory formation after mild COVID-19. Overall study findings and caveats: Some clones that responded turned up in pre-infection memory, which suggests that cross-reactive memory joined in. From day 15 to 85, contracting clones were balanced between CD4 and CD8, whereas later expanders leaned toward CD4+.

Each CDR3 protein is one row after TCRdb ran MiXCR on the 5' RACE reads. The sample shows 350,000 to 400,000 distinct CDR3 sequences, under 25% of them seen only once. CDR1 and CDR2 (germline): SGHNT, YYREEE (reference sequence). This CDR3 region has 13 residues. V gave up 0 bases and J gave up 8 bases, with 11 bases separating them. Concerning this clonotype itself: Its antigen is unidentified.

V is TRBV5-4 and J is TRBJ2-5; D is unclear. The sample consisted of PBMCs or a T cell subset sorted from them (not recorded which). This receptor was obtained from an adult woman who had mild COVID-19 (a few samples of this study predate the infection). Cell type and time point are not known. This CDR3 is CASSLDRKVTQYF. The DNA for the CDR3 is TGTGCCAGCAGCTTGGACAGAAAAGTAACCCAGTACTTC.